These T cell receptor beta chains were read from a single sample in a study of T cell responses to AZD1222 COVID-19 vaccine. Assay used: immunoSEQ multiplex PCR; TCRdb lists only in-frame clones, some missing. The table shows about 110,000 clones, with roughly 90% occurring only once. The source material was peripheral blood, sampled on day 0 of AZD1222 vaccination. The receptors shown here come from an adult in good health. Each CDR3 is given with its conserved first and last residue. The D gene is left open where the match is weak. Rows give clone size only sometimes, using once, few, many, or a class for an expanded clone.

>TRBJ1-5|TRBV19|.|TRBD1
TGTGCCAGTGCTGGGGACAGGGTGAGCAATCAGCCCCAGCATTTT
CASAGDRVSNQPQHF
>TRBJ1-6|TRBV7-2|.|TRBD1
TGTGCCAGCAGCTCCCAGACAGGGTTTAATTCACCCCTCCACTTT
CASSSQTGFNSPLHF
>TRBJ1-1|TRBV13|once|.
TGTGCCAGCAGCCTAACCGGAACGAACACTGAAGCTTTCTTT
CASSLTGTNTEAFF
>TRBJ2-3|TRBV5-1|.|.
TGCGCCAGCAGCTTGGAAGGCTCCACAGATACGCAGTATTTT
CASSLEGSTDTQYF
>TRBJ2-7|TRBV9|once|.
TGTGCCAGCAGCGTAGGGGACCACTCCTACGAGCAGTACTTC
CASSVGDHSYEQYF
>TRBJ1-5|TRBV18|.|.
TGTGCCAGCTCACCACAGGGTTCCCTGGAATATGGCAATCAGCCCCAGCATTTT
CASSPQGSLEYGNQPQHF
>TRBJ1-1|TRBV12-3/TRBV12-4|.|.
TGTGCCAGCAGTTCCGCAGGGCAAACTGAAGCTTTCTTT
CASSSAGQTEAFF
>TRBJ1-1|TRBV28|.|TRBD1
TGTGCCAGCAGTTTAGGGGGACAGGGGAAGACTGAAGCTTTCTTT
CASSLGGQGKTEAFF
>TRBJ2-4|TRBV12-3/TRBV12-4|once|.
TGTGCCAGCAGTTTTGGCGCCAAAAACATTCAGTACTTC
CASSFGAKNIQYF
>TRBJ1-5|TRBV5-4|.|.
TGTGCCAGCAGCTTCGGCCAAGGAGGTCAGCCCCAGCATTTT
CASSFGQGGQPQHF
>TRBJ1-2|TRBV11-2|.|TRBD1
TGTGCCAGCAGCTTAGGACAGGGGATTCATGGCTACACCTTC
CASSLGQGIHGYTF
>TRBJ1-1|TRBV5-4|.|.
TGTGCCAGCAGCTTCGCAACAGGGAACACTGAAGCTTTCTTT
CASSFATGNTEAFF
>TRBJ2-2|TRBV21-1|.|.
TGTGCCAGCACACTCATTGGGGGACTAGCGGGAGGAACCGGGGAGCTGTTTTTT
CASTLIGGLAGGTGELFF
>TRBJ1-2|TRBV7-9|.|.
TGTGCCAGCAGCTTAGGTCAGGGGTTAGGTGCCTATGGCTACACCTTC
CASSLGQGLGAYGYTF
>TRBJ2-1|TRBV29-1|.|TRBD2
TGCAGCGACTCTAGCGGGTCAGGGGACAATGAGCAGTTCTTC
CSDSSGSGDNEQFF
>TRBJ1-2|TRBV19|.|TRBD1
TGTGCCAGTAGCCCCATCGGGACAGAACCTTCTAACTATGGCTACACCTTC
CASSPIGTEPSNYGYTF
>TRBJ2-1|TRBV18|.|TRBD2
TGTGCCAGCTCACCACGACTAGCGGCCTACAATGAGCAGTTCTTC
CASSPRLAAYNEQFF
>TRBJ1-1|TRBV11-2|.|.
TGTGCCAGCAGCGCGGACTGGAACACTGAAGCTTTCTTT
CASSADWNTEAFF
>TRBJ1-2|TRBV7-2|.|TRBD1
TGTGCCAGCAGCTCGTTGGGACAGGCCTATGGCTACACCTTC
CASSSLGQAYGYTF
>TRBJ2-2|TRBV11-2|.|TRBD2
TGTGCCAGCAGCTTAGAGCTAGCGGGAGTTGGGACCGGGGAGCTGTTTTTT
CASSLELAGVGTGELFF
>TRBJ2-3|TRBV7-2|.|.
TGTGCCAGCAGCTTAGGCGGGGCGAGCACAGATACGCAGTATTTT
CASSLGGASTDTQYF
>TRBJ1-6|TRBV2|.|.
TGTGCCAGCAGAGAGCTGGTGAGGAATTCACCCCTCCACTTT
CASRELVRNSPLHF
>TRBJ2-7|TRBV7-8|.|.
TGTGCCAGCAGCCATCGTCGAATTAGCTCCTACGAGCAGTACTTC
CASSHRRISSYEQYF
>TRBJ1-1|TRBV12-3/TRBV12-4|.|.
TGTGCCAGCAGGGCATTGGAGGAAGCTTTCTTT
CASRALEEAFF
>TRBJ2-2|TRBV7-8|once|.
TGTGCCAGCAGCTTAGAATCCATCTCGGGGACCGGGGAGCTGTTTTTT
CASSLESISGTGELFF
>TRBJ2-2|TRBV9|.|.
TGTGCCAGCAGCGCCAGTCTACCGAACACCGGGGAGCTGTTTTTT
CASSASLPNTGELFF
>TRBJ1-3|TRBV6-2/TRBV6-3|.|.
TGTGCCAGCAGTTACTCGATGCGGGGTAGGCCTGGAAACACCATATATTTT
CASSYSMRGRPGNTIYF
>TRBJ2-4|TRBV7-2|.|.
TGTGCCAGCAGCCCAGGACCTGGCATGGACATTCAGTACTTC
CASSPGPGMDIQYF
>TRBJ2-3|TRBV30|.|.
TGTGCCTGGACTGAATCAAGCACAGATACGCAGTATTTT
CAWTESSTDTQYF
>TRBJ1-1|TRBV10-3|.|TRBD1
TGTGCCATCAGGGGGACAGGGGCTTTGACTGAAGCTTTCTTT
CAIRGTGALTEAFF
>TRBJ1-1|TRBV6-5|.|.
TGTGCCAGCAGTTACTGGCAGGACACTGAAGCTTTCTTT
CASSYWQDTEAFF
>TRBJ2-7|TRBV12-3/TRBV12-4|.|.
TGTGCCAGCAGTTTAGCGGGCTACGAGCAGTACTTC
CASSLAGYEQYF
>TRBJ2-1|TRBV5-8|.|.
TGTGCCAGCAGCGGATGGGGGAAGGCGAACAATGAGCAGTTCTTC
CASSGWGKANNEQFF
>TRBJ1-1|TRBV7-9|once|.
TGTGCCAGCAGCGTACAGGGGAACACTGAAGCTTTCTTT
CASSVQGNTEAFF
>TRBJ2-7|TRBV5-4|.|.
TGTGCCAGCAGCTGGAGCCCGGAGAGGGCCTACGAGCAGTACTTC
CASSWSPERAYEQYF
>TRBJ2-3|TRBV10-1|.|TRBD1
TGCGCCAGCAGTGAACAGGGGGCGGTAGATACGCAGTATTTT
CASSEQGAVDTQYF
>TRBJ1-5|TRBV5-6|.|.
TGTGCCAGCAGCTTAGCGCGCGAGCCCCAGCATTTT
CASSLAREPQHF
>TRBJ1-2|TRBV19|few|.
TGTGCCAGTAGTGTGGAGTTTTATGGCTACACCTTC
CASSVEFYGYTF
>TRBJ1-3|TRBV28|.|.
TGTGCCAGCAGACTAGGACGGTCCTCTGGAAACACCATATATTTT
CASRLGRSSGNTIYF
>TRBJ1-2|TRBV29-1|.|TRBD1
TGCAGCGTTGAAGTCCAAACAGGGGTCTATGGCTACACCTTC
CSVEVQTGVYGYTF